The sequence of this T cell receptor beta chain was determined in a study of response to subunit inactivated influenza vaccine. TCRdb independently ran MiXCR on the RT-PCR reads; one entry per CDR3 protein. The top ten hold approximately 3% of the sample, which has hundreds of thousands of distinct CDR3 sequences, more than 15% seen once. With respect to this clonotype: The antigen is unknown.

Whole-study findings and limits: Authors suggested each seasonal influenza vaccination recruits few new T cells.

The germline V gene has CDR1 SGHTA and CDR2 FQGNSA. The CDR3 sequence is 16 residues long. V was clipped by 0 bases and J by 2 bases, with 11 bases between them. The receptor's source is a man aged 45 to 70 who received an inactivated influenza vaccine. This specimen was CD4+ T cells sorted from PBMCs, taken about 24 months after vaccination. V is TRBV7-2 and J is TRBJ2-1, with a weak D call TRBD2 (6 bases). CDR3 nucleotides: TGTGCCAGCAGCTTAGCGGGAGGACTAACCTACAATGAGCAGTTCTTC. It codes for CASSLAGGLTYNEQFF.